The following is a T cell receptor beta chain sequence with its context. Its antigen target is currently unknown. The sample comes from a study of T cells expressing NK-cell markers (dated by TCRdb to about 2020). Describing the broader study: Fewer than ten donors provided sorted CD3+CD56+NKG2C+, CD3+CD56+NKG2C- and CD3+CD56-NKG2C+ T-cell subsets, whose TCR beta-chain repertoires were profiled. The study sequenced eight donors, all healthy volunteers chosen at random: three men and five women. Of the eight sequenced donors, seven were found to be HCMV-seropositive and one was found to be HCMV-seronegative. The libraries were sequenced on Illumina HiSeq 2000/2500, MiSeq or NextSeq, producing 2 x 150 bp reads.

A commercial ELISA kit detecting HCMV-specific IgG in serum was used to determine HCMV serostatus. Ficoll density gradient centrifugation was used to isolate peripheral blood mononuclear cells from blood. The CDR3 sequence holds 16 residues, the cysteine and phenylalanine included. The record lacks a DNA sequence. Per the germline V gene, SGHRS is the CDR1 and YFSETQ is the CDR2. The paper as a whole reports these results and caveats: Whether the expanded NKG2C-expressing T cell clones were specific for HCMV antigens remained unclear. Those dominant clonotypes were again the most abundant among CD3+CD56-NKG2C+ cells in a few donors, at about 25-60.1%. In six donors, the dominant CD3+CD56+NKG2C+ clonotypes were found to rank among the top 10 CD8+ clonotypes and to make up roughly 1.0-7.0% of CD8+ T cells.

Reads for this sample came from an Illumina HiSeq 2000. The TCR beta cDNA libraries were made using 5'RACE template switching, a step that added both a universal primer site and unique molecular identifiers. cDNA synthesis was primed from the TCR beta constant segment and was followed by two successive PCR amplification steps. Per the source publication's procedure: MIGEC was used to demultiplex reads and group the reads by UMI, and MiTCR was used to assemble and quantify clonotypes. To exclude erroneous sequences, only TCR cDNA sequences supported by at least two reads were retained. Downstream repertoire analysis used the tcR package, and clonotypes were matched across fractions by CDR3 nucleotide sequence plus V segment. VDJmatch was used to annotate antigen specificity against VDJdb, with one amino acid substitution in CDR3 permitted. The reads, reprocessed by TCRdb, yield one row per CDR3 protein sequence and no DNA. The V and J calls here are based on TCRdb, not the publication. This sample's records show 500,000 or so distinct CDR3 sequences. The ten largest clones represent roughly 3.4% of the sample.

This TCR was sampled from a young man in good health. Donor details come from another sample of the same person, matched by shared clones. The V and J genes are TRBV5-1 and TRBJ2-5; the TRBD1 assignment by TCRdb is unverifiable without DNA. Sequenced: blood T cells: a sorted CD56 or NKG2C T cell subset, CD4+ or CD8+ T cells, or bulk PBMC T cells (not recorded which). The CDR3 region reads CASSLAGVGGQETQYF. Beyond the CDR3, the reference TRBV5-1 and TRBJ2-5 genes provide the residues; the full variable domain reads: KAGVTQTPRYLIKTRGQQVTLSCSPISGHRSVSWYQQTPGQGLQFLFEYFSETQRNKGNFPGRFSGRQFSNSRSEMNVSTLELGDSALYLCASSLAGVGGQETQYFGPGTRLLVL.